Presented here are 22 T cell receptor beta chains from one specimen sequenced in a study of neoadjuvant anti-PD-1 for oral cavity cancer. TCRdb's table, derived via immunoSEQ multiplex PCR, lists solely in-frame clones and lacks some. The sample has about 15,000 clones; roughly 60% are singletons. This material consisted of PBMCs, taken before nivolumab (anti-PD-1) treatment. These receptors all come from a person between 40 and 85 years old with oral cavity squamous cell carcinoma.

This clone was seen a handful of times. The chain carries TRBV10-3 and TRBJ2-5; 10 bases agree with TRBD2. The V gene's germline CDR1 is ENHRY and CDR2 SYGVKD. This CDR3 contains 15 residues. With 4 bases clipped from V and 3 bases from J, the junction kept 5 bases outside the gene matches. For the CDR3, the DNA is TGTGCCATCAGTGTATACGGACTAGCGGAAGAGACCCAGTACTTC. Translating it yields CAISVYGLAEETQYF.

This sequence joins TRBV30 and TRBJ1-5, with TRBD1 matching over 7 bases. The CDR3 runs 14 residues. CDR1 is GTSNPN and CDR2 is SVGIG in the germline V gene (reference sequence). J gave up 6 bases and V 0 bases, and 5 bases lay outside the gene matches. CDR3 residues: CAWSVDREGQPQHF. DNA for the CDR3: TGTGCCTGGAGTGTAGACAGGGAGGGTCAGCCCCAGCATTTT.

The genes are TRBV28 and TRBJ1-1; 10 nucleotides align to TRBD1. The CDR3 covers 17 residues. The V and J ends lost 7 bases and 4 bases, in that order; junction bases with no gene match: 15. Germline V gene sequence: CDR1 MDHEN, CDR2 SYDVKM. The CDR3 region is CASITNRDRGVGTEAFF. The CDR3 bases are TGTGCCAGCATAACGAACCGGGACAGGGGAGTAGGCACTGAAGCTTTCTTT.

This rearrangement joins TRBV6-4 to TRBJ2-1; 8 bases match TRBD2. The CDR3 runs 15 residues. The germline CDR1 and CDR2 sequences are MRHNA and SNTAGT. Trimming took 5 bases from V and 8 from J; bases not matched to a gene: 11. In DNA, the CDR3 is TGTGCCAGCAGTCCGGGACTAGTAAGTTCCGATGAGCAGTTCTTC. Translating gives CASSPGLVSSDEQFF.

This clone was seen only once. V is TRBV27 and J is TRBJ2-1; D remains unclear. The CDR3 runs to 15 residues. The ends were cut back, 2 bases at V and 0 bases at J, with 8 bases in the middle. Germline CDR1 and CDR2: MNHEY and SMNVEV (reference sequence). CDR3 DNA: TGTGCCAGCAGTTTAGACCAAATCTCCTACAATGAGCAGTTCTTC. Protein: CASSLDQISYNEQFF.

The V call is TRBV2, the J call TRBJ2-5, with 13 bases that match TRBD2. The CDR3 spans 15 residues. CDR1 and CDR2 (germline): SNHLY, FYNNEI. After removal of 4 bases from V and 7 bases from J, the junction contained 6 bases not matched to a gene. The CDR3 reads CASSGTSGSRGTQYF. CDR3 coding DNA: TGTGCCAGCAGTGGGACTAGCGGGAGCCGGGGGACCCAGTACTTC.

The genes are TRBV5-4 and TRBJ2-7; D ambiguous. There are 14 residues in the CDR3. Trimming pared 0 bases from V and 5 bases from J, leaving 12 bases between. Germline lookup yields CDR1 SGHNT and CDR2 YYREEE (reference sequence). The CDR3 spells CASSLGQATNEQYF. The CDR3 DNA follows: TGTGCCAGCAGCTTGGGGCAGGCCACCAACGAGCAGTACTTC.

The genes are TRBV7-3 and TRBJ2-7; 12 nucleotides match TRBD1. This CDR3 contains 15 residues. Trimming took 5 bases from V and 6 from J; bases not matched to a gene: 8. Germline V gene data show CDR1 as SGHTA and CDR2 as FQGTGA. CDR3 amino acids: CASSPTGTGGSEQYF. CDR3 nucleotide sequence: TGTGCCAGCAGCCCGACCGGGACAGGGGGCTCCGAGCAGTACTTC.

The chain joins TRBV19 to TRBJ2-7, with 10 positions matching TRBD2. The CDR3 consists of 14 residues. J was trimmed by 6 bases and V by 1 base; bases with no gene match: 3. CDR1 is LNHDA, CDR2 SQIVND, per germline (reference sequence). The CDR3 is CASSIGGLAREQYF. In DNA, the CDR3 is TGTGCCAGTAGTATAGGGGGACTAGCGCGCGAGCAGTACTTC. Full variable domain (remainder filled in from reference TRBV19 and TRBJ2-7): DGGITQSPKYLFRKEGQNVTLSCEQNLNHDAMYWYRQDPGQGLRLIYYSQIVNDFQKGDIAEGYSVSREKKESFPLTVTSAQKNPTAFYLCASSIGGLAREQYFGPGTRLTVT.

This CDR3 is CASSLEVVYEQYF. The CDR3 coding sequence is TGCGCCAGCAGCTTGGAGGTGGTCTACGAGCAGTACTTC. This chain joins TRBV5-1 and TRBJ2-7; D remains ambiguous. The CDR3 length is 13 residues. Germline CDR1 is SGHRS and CDR2 is YFSETQ. The germline V and J ends were trimmed by 0 bases and 3 bases, with 7 bases remaining between them.

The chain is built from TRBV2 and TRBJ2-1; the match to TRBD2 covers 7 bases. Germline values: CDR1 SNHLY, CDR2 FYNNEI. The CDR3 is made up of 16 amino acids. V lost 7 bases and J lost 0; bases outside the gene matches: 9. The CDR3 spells CASTPDGGSSYNEQFF. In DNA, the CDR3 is TGTGCCAGCACTCCCGACGGGGGGAGCTCCTACAATGAGCAGTTCTTC.

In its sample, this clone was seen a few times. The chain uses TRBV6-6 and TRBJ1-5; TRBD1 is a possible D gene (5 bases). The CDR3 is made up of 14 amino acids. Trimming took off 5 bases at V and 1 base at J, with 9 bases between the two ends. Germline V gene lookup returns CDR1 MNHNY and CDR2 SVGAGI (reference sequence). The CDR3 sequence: CASSGGISNQPQHF. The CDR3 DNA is TGTGCCAGCAGTGGGGGGATCAGCAATCAGCCCCAGCATTTT.

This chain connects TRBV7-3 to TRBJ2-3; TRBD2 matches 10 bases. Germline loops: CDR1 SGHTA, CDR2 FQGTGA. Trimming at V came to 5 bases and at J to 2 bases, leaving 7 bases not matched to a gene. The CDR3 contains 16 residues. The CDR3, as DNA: TGTGCCAGCAGCCCCCGGACTAGCGGAGACACAGATACGCAGTATTTT. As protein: CASSPRTSGDTDTQYF.

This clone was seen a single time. The CDR3 sequence is CASSLETSGGQGRWYF. The CDR3 bases are TGCGCCAGCAGCTTGGAGACTTCGGGGGGACAGGGAAGATGGTATTTT. The rearrangement joins TRBV5-1 to TRBJ1-3; TRBD1 matches at 9 bases. V lost 0 bases to trimming and J lost 16 bases; unmatched junction nucleotides: 17. Looked up from germline, CDR1 is SGHRS and CDR2 is YFSETQ. CDR3 size: 16 residues.

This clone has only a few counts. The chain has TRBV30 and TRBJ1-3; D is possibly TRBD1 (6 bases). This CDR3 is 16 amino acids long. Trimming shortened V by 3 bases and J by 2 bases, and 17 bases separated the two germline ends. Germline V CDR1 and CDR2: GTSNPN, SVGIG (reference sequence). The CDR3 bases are TGTGCCTGGAGCTCCGGTGGGGGCGCGGCTGGAAACACCATATATTTT. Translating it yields CAWSSGGGAAGNTIYF.

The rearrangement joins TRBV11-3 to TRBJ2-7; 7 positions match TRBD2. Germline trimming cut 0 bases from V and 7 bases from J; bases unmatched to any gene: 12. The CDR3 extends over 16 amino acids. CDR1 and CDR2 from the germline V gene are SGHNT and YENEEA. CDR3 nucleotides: TGTGCCAGCAGCTTAGATGTAGCGGGCACCCCTCGGGAGCAGTACTTC. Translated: CASSLDVAGTPREQYF.

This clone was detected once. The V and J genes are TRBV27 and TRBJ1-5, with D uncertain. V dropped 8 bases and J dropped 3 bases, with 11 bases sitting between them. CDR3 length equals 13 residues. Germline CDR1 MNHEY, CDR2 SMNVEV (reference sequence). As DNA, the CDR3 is TGTGCCAGCTCGGGGATTATCAATCAGCCCCAGCATTTT. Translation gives CASSGIINQPQHF.

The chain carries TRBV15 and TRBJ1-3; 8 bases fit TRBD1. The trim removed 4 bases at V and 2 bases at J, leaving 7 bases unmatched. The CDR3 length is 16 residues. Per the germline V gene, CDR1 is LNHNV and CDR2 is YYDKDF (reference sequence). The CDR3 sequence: CATSNTPTGAGNTIYF. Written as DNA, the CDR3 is TGTGCCACCAGCAACACTCCGACAGGGGCTGGAAACACCATATATTTT. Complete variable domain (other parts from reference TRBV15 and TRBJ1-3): DAMVIQNPRYQVTQFGKPVTLSCSQTLNHNVMYWYQQKSSQAPKLLFHYYDKDFNNEADTPDNFQSRRPNTSFCFLDIRSPGLGDTAMYLCATSNTPTGAGNTIYFGEGSWLTVV.

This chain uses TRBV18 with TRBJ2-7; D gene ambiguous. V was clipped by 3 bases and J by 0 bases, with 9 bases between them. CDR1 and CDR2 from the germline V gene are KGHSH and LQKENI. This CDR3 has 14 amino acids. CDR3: CASSPQASSYEQYF. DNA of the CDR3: TGTGCCAGCTCACCTCAGGCCTCCTCCTACGAGCAGTACTTC.

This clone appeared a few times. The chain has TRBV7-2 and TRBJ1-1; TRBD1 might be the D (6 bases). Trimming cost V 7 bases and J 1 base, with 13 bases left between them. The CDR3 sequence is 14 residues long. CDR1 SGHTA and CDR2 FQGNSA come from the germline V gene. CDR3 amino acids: CASTKGGANTEAFF. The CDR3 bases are TGTGCCAGCACAAAGGGGGGGGCGAACACTGAAGCTTTCTTT.

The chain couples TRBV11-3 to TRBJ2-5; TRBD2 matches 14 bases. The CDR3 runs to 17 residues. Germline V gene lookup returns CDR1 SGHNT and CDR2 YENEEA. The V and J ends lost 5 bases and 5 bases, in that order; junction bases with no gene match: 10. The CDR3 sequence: CASSRGTSGGLGETQYF. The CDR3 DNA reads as TGTGCCAGCAGCCGCGGGACTAGCGGGGGACTGGGGGAGACCCAGTACTTC.

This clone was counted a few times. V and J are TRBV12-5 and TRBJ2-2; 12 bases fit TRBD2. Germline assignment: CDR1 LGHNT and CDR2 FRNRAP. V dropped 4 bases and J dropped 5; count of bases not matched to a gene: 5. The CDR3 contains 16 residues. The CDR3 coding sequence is TGTGCTAGTGGTTCGCGACTAGCGGGAGAAACCGGGGAGCTGTTTTTT. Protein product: CASGSRLAGETGELFF.